Sequencing of this T cell receptor (beta chain) was carried out in a study of T cells after yellow fever vaccination. Findings and caveats of the study: Post-booster repertoires again held most primary-vaccination clones (roughly 96% CD4, about 90% CD8).

Remarks on this clonotype: What it binds is not known.

Germline lookup yields CDR1 MDHEN and CDR2 SYDVKM. V was clipped by 4 bases and J by 6 bases; unmatched bases: 11. There are 16 residues in the CDR3. Production of TCR cDNA was by 5'RACE template switching, which also added a universal primer site and UMIs. TCRdb ran MiXCR on the 5' RACE reads and lists one entry per CDR3 protein. The table lists about 260,000 distinct CDR3 sequences, around 13% of them singletons. V is TRBV28 and J is TRBJ2-1; 8 bases are shared with TRBD2. The sequence was collected from a man aged 25 to 40 who received the YFV17D yellow fever vaccine. The sample consisted of CD4+ T cells sorted from PBMCs, taken 45 days after the yellow fever booster vaccination. DNA for the CDR3: TGTGCCAGCAGTTCCCAAGGAGCGGGAGAGTTCAATGAGCAGTTCTTC. Its protein product is CASSSQGAGEFNEQFF.